This T cell receptor beta chain was identified during a study of shared clonotypes between healthy human individuals. It was into CD45RA+ naive and CD45RA-negative memory subsets that the CD4+ cells were split. The assay used deep level. Clones were read by immunoSEQ multiplex PCR, and TCRdb kept only the in-frame ones, dropping some. Of 2 million to 2.5 million clones listed, over 85% were seen once; the top ten hold roughly 0.36%. CDR1 is ENHRY and CDR2 is SYGVKD in the germline V gene. The CDR3 is made up of 13 amino acids. The V end lost 2 bases, the J end lost 8 bases, and 12 bases lay between the germline ends. General study findings and limits: Among non-shared clonotypes, generation probabilities were lower than among those shared by all four donors.

Turning to this clone: The antigen is unknown.

The sample taken for sequencing was naive CD4+ T cells from PBMCs. The sample's subset: CD45RA+ positively selected. The chain couples TRBV10-3 to TRBJ1-2; D is unclear. The clonotype originates from a man in his late teens or twenties in good health. Some clones in this sample may be carry-over from other donors' samples. In DNA, the CDR3 is TGTGCCATCAGTGAGGAGGCAGATGGAGGCTACACCTTC. Residues: CAISEEADGGYTF.